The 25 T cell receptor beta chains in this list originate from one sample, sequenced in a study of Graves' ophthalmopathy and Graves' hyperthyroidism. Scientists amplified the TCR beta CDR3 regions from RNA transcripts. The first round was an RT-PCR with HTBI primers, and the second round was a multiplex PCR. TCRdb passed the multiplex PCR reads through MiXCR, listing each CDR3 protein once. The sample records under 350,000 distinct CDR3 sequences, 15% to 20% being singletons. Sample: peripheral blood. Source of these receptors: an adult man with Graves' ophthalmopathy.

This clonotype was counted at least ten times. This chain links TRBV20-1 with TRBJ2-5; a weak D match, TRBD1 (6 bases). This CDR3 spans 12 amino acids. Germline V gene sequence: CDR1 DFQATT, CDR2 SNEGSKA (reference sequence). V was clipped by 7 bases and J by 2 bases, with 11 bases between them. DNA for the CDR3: TGCAGTGGGGGACATCTACAAGAGACCCAGTACTTC. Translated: CSGGHLQETQYF.

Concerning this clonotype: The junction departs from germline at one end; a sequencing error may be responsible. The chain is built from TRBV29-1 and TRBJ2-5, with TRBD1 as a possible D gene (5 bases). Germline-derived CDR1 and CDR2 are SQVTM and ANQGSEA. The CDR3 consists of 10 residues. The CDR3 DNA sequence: TGCATCGTTCAGGGAGAGACCCAGTACTTC. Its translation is CIVQGETQYF. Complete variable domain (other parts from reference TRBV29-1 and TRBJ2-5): SAVISQKPSRDICQRGTSLTIQCQVDSQVTMMFWYRQQPGQSLTLIATANQGSEATYESGFVIDKFPISRPNLTFSTLTVSNMSPEDSSIYLCIVQGETQYFGPGTRLLVL.

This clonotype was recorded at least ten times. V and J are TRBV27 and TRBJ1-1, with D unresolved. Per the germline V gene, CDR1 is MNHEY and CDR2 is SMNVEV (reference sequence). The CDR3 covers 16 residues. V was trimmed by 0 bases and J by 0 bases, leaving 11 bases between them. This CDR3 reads CASSLSYNQMNTEAFF. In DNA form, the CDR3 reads TGTGCCAGCAGTTTATCGTACAACCAGATGAACACTGAAGCTTTCTTT.

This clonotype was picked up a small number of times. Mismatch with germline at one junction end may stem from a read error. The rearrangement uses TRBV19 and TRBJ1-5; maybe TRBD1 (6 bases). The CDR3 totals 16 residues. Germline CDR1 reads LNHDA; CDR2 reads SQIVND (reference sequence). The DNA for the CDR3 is TGTGCCAGTAGTATTTACAGGGTGCTCCCTAATCAGCCCCAGCTTTTT. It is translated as CASSIYRVLPNQPQLF.

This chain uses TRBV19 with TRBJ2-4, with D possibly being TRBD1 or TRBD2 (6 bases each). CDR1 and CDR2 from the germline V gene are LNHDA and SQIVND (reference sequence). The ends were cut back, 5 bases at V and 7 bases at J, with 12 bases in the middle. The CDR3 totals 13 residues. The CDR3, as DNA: TGTGCCAGTAGTCGTGAAGGGGGGAACATTCAGTACTTC. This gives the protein CASSREGGNIQYF.

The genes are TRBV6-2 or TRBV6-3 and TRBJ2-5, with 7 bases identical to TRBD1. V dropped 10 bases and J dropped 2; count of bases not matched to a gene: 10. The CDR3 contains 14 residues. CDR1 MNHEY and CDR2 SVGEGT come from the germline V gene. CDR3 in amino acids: CATKNRDRQETQYF. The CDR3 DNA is TGTGCCACCAAGAATCGGGACAGACAAGAGACCCAGTACTTC.

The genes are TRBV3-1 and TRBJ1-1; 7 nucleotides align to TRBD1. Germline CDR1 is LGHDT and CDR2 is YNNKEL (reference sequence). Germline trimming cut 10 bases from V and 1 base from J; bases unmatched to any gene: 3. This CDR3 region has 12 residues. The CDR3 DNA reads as TGTGCCACCTGGGACAGGAACACTGAAGCTTTCTTT. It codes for CATWDRNTEAFF.

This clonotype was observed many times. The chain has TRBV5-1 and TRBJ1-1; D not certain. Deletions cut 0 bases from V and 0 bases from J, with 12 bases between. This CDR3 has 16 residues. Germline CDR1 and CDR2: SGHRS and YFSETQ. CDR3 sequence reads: CASSLAVGQLNTEAFF. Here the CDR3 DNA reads TGCGCCAGCAGCTTGGCCGTCGGGCAGCTGAACACTGAAGCTTTCTTT.

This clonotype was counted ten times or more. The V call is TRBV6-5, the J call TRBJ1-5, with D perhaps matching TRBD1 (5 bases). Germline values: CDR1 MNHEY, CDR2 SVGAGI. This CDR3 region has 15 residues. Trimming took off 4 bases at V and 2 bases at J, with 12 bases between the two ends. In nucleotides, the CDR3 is TGTGCCAGCAGTTCCCTCCGGGACGGCAATCAGCCCCAGCATTTT. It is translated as CASSSLRDGNQPQHF.

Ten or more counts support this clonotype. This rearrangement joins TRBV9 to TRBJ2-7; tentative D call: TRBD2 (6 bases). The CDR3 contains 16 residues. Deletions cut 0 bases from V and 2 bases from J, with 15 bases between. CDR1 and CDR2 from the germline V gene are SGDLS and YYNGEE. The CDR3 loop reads CASSVGGSGTAYEQYF. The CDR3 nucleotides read TGTGCCAGCAGCGTAGGTGGGTCAGGGACTGCCTACGAGCAGTACTTC.

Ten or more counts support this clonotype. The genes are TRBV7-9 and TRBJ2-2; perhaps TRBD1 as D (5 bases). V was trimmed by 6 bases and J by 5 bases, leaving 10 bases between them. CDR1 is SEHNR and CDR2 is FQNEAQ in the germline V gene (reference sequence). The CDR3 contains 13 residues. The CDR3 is CASRTQGTGELFF. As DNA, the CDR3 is TGTGCCAGCAGGACCCAGGGTACCGGGGAGCTGTTTTTT.

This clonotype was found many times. The CDR3 loop is CASSPPGQGASEAFF. CDR3 sequence (DNA): TGTGCCAGCAGCCCCCCGGGACAGGGGGCGAGTGAAGCTTTCTTT. The chain employs TRBV11-2 and TRBJ1-1, with TRBD1 matching 12 bases. The CDR3 consists of 15 residues. The V segment lost 5 bases and the J segment 7 bases; nucleotides outside the gene matches: 8. Germline V gene lookup returns CDR1 SGHAT and CDR2 FQNNGV.

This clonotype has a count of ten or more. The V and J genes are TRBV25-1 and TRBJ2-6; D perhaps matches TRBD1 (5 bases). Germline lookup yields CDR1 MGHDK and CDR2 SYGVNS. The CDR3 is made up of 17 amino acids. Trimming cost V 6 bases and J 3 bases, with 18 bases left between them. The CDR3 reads CASSARVGELGANVLTF. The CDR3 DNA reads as TGTGCCAGCAGCGCCAGGGTAGGAGAACTTGGGGCCAACGTCCTGACTTTC.

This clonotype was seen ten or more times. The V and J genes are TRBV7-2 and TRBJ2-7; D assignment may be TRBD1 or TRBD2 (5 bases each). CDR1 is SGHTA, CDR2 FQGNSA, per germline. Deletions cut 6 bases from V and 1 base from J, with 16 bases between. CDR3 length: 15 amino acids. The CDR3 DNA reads TGTGCCAGCAGTGCACTTGGGGGTTCGTCCTACGAGCAGTACTTC. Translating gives CASSALGGSSYEQYF.

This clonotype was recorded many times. The CDR3 DNA reads TGTGCCAGCAGCCCCCCCGCCCAGTACACCGGGGAGCTGTTTTTT. Translation gives CASSPPAQYTGELFF. This rearrangement joins TRBV7-2 to TRBJ2-2; D call uncertain. This CDR3 spans 15 amino acids. Trimming cost V 5 bases and J 3 bases, with 13 bases left between them. Germline V gene data show CDR1 as SGHTA and CDR2 as FQGNSA.

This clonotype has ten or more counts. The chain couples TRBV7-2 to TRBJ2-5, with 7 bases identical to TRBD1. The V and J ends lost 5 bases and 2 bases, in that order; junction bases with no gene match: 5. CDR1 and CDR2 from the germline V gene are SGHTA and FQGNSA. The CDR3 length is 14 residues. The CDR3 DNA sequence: TGTGCCAGCAGCCCTCAGGGACAGCAAGAGACCCAGTACTTC. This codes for CASSPQGQQETQYF.

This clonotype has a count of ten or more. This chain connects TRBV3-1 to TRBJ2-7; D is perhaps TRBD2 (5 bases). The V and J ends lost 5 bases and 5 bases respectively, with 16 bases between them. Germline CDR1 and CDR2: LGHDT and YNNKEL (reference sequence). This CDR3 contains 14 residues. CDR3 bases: TGTGCCAGCAGCTTAGGACTGCGGACCCACGAGCAGTACTTC. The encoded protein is CASSLGLRTHEQYF.

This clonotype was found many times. DNA of the CDR3: TGTGCCAGCAGTTCCGGGACATTTACTTTTGGGGCCAACGTCCTGACTTTC. Encoded protein: CASSSGTFTFGANVLTF. This chain connects TRBV6-2 or TRBV6-3 to TRBJ2-6, with TRBD1 as a possible D gene (6 bases). Germline V gene lookup returns CDR1 MNHEY and CDR2 SVGEGT. CDR3 length: 17 amino acids. V was clipped by 4 bases and J by 3 bases, with 16 bases between them.

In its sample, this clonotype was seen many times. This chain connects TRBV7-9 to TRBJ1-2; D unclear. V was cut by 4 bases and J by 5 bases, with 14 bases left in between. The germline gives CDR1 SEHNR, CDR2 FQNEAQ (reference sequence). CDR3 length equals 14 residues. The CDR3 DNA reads TGTGCCAGCAGCTCCCGGGCCAACTCATATGGCTACACCTTC. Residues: CASSSRANSYGYTF.

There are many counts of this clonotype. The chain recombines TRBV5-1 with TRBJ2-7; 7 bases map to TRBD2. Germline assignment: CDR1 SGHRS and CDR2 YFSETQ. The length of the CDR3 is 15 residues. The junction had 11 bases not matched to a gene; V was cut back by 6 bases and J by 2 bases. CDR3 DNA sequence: TGCGCCAGCACCGGGGACGGGGGAGGGACCTACGAGCAGTACTTC. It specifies CASTGDGGGTYEQYF. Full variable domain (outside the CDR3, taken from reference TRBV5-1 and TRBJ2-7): KAGVTQTPRYLIKTRGQQVTLSCSPISGHRSVSWYQQTPGQGLQFLFEYFSETQRNKGNFPGRFSGRQFSNSRSEMNVSTLELGDSALYLCASTGDGGGTYEQYFGPGTRLTVT.

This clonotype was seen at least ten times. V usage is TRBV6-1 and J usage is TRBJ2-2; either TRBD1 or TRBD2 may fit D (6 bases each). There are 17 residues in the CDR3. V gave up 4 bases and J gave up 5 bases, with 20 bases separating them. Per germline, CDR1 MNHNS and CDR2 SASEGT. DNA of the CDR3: TGTGCCAGCAGTGTACGAGGAGGGGGAGAGGTTACCGGGGAGCTGTTTTTT. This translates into CASSVRGGGEVTGELFF.

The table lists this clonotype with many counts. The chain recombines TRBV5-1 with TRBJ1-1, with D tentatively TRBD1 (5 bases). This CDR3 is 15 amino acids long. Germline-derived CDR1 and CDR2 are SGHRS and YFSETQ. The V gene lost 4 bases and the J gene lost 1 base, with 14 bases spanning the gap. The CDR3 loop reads CASSPGTPRNTEAFF. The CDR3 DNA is TGCGCCAGCAGCCCCGGGACGCCTCGGAACACTGAAGCTTTCTTT. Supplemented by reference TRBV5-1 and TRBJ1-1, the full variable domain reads KAGVTQTPRYLIKTRGQQVTLSCSPISGHRSVSWYQQTPGQGLQFLFEYFSETQRNKGNFPGRFSGRQFSNSRSEMNVSTLELGDSALYLCASSPGTPRNTEAFFGQGTRLTVV.

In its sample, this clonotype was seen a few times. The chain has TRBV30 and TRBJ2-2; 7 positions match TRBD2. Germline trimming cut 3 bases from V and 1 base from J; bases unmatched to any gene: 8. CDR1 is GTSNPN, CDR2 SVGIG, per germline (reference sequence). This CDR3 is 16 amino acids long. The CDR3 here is CAWRLGLELNTGELFF. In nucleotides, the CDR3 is TGTGCCTGGAGGTTAGGACTAGAATTGAACACCGGGGAGCTGTTTTTT.

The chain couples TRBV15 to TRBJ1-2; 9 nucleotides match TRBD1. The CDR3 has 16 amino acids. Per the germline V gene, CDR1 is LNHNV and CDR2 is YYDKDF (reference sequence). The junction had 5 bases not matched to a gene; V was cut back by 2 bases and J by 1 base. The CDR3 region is CATSRSGQGYNYGYTF. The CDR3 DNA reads TGTGCCACCAGCAGATCAGGACAGGGGTATAACTATGGCTACACCTTC. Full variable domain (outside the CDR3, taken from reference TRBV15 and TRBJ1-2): DAMVIQNPRYQVTQFGKPVTLSCSQTLNHNVMYWYQQKSSQAPKLLFHYYDKDFNNEADTPDNFQSRRPNTSFCFLDIRSPGLGDTAMYLCATSRSGQGYNYGYTFGSGTRLTVV.

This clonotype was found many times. The CDR3 DNA is TGTGCCAGCAGTTACAGTCAAAACACCATATATTTT. It codes for CASSYSQNTIYF. The chain links TRBV11-2 to TRBJ1-3; D is undetermined. V gave up 6 bases and J gave up 6 bases, with 9 bases separating them. Germline-derived CDR1 and CDR2 are SGHAT and FQNNGV. The CDR3 extends over 12 amino acids.